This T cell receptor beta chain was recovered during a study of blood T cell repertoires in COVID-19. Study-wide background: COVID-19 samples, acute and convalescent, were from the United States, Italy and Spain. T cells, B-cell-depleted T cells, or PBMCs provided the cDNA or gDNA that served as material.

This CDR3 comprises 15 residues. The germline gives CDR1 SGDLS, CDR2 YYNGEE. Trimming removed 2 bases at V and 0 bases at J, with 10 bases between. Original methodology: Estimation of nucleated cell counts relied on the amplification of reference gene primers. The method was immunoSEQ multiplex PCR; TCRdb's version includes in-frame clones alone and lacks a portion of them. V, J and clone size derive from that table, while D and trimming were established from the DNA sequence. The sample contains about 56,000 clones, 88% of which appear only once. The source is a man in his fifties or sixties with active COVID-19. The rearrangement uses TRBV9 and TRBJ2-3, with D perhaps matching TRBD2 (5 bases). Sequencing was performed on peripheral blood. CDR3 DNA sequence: TGTGCCAGCAGCGTTGAGCGGAGAAGCACAGATACGCAGTATTTT. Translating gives CASSVERRSTDTQYF.